This is a list of T cell receptor beta chains from one sample in a study of regulatory T cells in long-lasting Graves disease. In TCRdb, the multiplex PCR reads were re-called with MiXCR into one record per CDR3 protein. Found here are about 470,000 distinct CDR3 sequences, around 15% of them singletons; the top ten hold more than 10%. The sample also formed part of further work on T cells in Graves' hyperthyroidism and ophthalmopathy.

The sequenced sample was peripheral blood mononuclear cells (PBMCs), obtained at new diagnosis, from a patient treated with antithyroid drugs. The origin of the receptors is a man aged 35 to 55 with Graves disease. Each CDR3 is given with its conserved first and last residue. A D gene is named only where the DNA matches it firmly. Only part of the rows carry a size: once, few, many, or a class if the clone is expanded.

D: NA; J: TRBJ1-5; size: many; V: TRBV7-2; DNA: TGTGCCAGCAGGGGGGGTGGCAATCAGCCCCAGCATTTT; CDR3: CASRGGGNQPQHF
D: NA; J: TRBJ2-3; size: many; V: TRBV12-3/TRBV12-4; DNA: TGTGCCAGCAGTCCGGACTCCGCTAGCACAGATACGCAGTATTTT; CDR3: CASSPDSASTDTQYF
D: TRBD2; J: TRBJ2-7; size: NA; V: TRBV15; DNA: TGTGCCACCAGCCGGGATTTAGGAGCGGGAGCCACCAATGAGCAGTACTTC; CDR3: CATSRDLGAGATNEQYF
D: NA; J: TRBJ2-1; size: many; V: TRBV19; DNA: TGTGCCAGTAGAAAGACATCTAGCTATGAGCAGTTCTTC; CDR3: CASRKTSSYEQFF
D: TRBD1; J: TRBJ2-2; size: NA; V: TRBV5-1; DNA: TGCGTCAGCAGCCAGGGGGCCGGGGAGCTGTTTTTT; CDR3: CVSSQGAGELFF
D: NA; J: TRBJ1-1; size: many; V: TRBV28; DNA: TGTGCCAGCAGTTTACTCGGGGGCAAAGCTTTCTTT; CDR3: CASSLLGGKAFF
D: NA; J: TRBJ1-1; size: few; V: TRBV19; DNA: TGTGCCAGTAGTATAACATCAGGGGACGGCGCTGAAGCTTTCTTT; CDR3: CASSITSGDGAEAFF
D: NA; J: TRBJ2-3; size: many; V: TRBV7-8; DNA: TGTGCCAGCAGCGCGGCCTCGTTATTGATACACAAGGCAGATACGCAGTATTTT; CDR3: CASSAASLLIHKADTQYF
D: TRBD1; J: TRBJ2-1; size: few; V: TRBV6-2/TRBV6-3; DNA: TGTGCCAGCAGTGAAATGGGGACAGAACCCTACAATGAGCAGTTCTTC; CDR3: CASSEMGTEPYNEQFF
D: TRBD2; J: TRBJ2-1; size: few; V: TRBV9; DNA: TGTGCCAGCAGCCTCCGACTAGCCTTCAATGAGCAGTTCTTC; CDR3: CASSLRLAFNEQFF
D: TRBD2; J: TRBJ2-2; size: NA; V: TRBV20-1; DNA: TGCAGTGCTGGGGATAGCGGGAGTAGGTACACCGGGGAGCTGTTTTTT; CDR3: CSAGDSGSRYTGELFF
D: TRBD2; J: TRBJ2-7; size: NA; V: TRBV20-1; DNA: TGCAGTGCGATCCCCTTGGCGGGAGGGCCGCACGAGCAGTACTTC; CDR3: CSAIPLAGGPHEQYF
D: NA; J: TRBJ2-7; size: many; V: TRBV6-1; DNA: TGTGCCAGCAGCCTTAGCAACTACGAGCAGTACTTC; CDR3: CASSLSNYEQYF
D: NA; J: TRBJ2-1; size: many; V: TRBV3-1; DNA: TGTGCCAGCAGCCAAGCGGATGAGCAGTTCTTC; CDR3: CASSQADEQFF
D: TRBD2; J: TRBJ2-1; size: many; V: TRBV24-1; DNA: TGTGCCACCAGTGAAGGGACTAGCAGGATGGATGAGCAGTTCTTC; CDR3: CATSEGTSRMDEQFF
D: TRBD2; J: TRBJ2-1; size: many; V: TRBV27; DNA: TGTGCCAGCAGTGACGGGACTAGCGGATACAATGAGCAGTTCTTC; CDR3: CASSDGTSGYNEQFF
D: TRBD2; J: TRBJ2-7; size: many; V: TRBV5-1; DNA: TGCGCCAGCAGCTTGGTTCCTAGCGGGAAGAGCTCCTACGAGCAGTACTTC; CDR3: CASSLVPSGKSSYEQYF
D: TRBD1; J: TRBJ1-1; size: NA; V: TRBV19; DNA: TGTGCCAGTAGGACCAGGGGGCGTAGGAACACTGAAGCTTTCTTT; CDR3: CASRTRGRRNTEAFF
D: NA; J: TRBJ1-1; size: many; V: TRBV5-1; DNA: TGCGCCAGCAGCCTAACGACAGATCGGGGAGCTTTCTTT; CDR3: CASSLTTDRGAFF
D: TRBD1; J: TRBJ1-1; size: many; V: TRBV18; DNA: TGTGCCAGCTCGGAACAGGGGGCGCGAAACACTGAAGCTTTCTTT; CDR3: CASSEQGARNTEAFF
D: TRBD2; J: TRBJ2-1; size: NA; V: TRBV7-9; DNA: TGTGCCAGCAGCTCGACTAGCGGGAGACAAAATGAGCAGTTCTTC; CDR3: CASSSTSGRQNEQFF
D: NA; J: TRBJ2-5; size: many; V: TRBV20-1; DNA: TGCAGTGCTAGAGCGAGCAAACAGGGTTTTGACCAAGAGACCCAGTACTTC; CDR3: CSARASKQGFDQETQYF
D: TRBD2; J: TRBJ2-5; size: NA; V: TRBV5-1; DNA: TGCGCCAGCAGCTGGCTAGCGGGAGGGCCAGTGGGAGAGACCCAGTACTTC; CDR3: CASSWLAGGPVGETQYF
D: TRBD2; J: TRBJ2-7; size: many; V: TRBV3-1; DNA: TGTGCCAGCAGGGACCTAGCGGGAGCCGACTACGAGCAGTACTTC; CDR3: CASRDLAGADYEQYF
D: TRBD2; J: TRBJ2-3; size: many; V: TRBV6-1; DNA: TGTGCCAGCAGTGCTACTAGCGGGAGACCTGATACGCAGTATTTT; CDR3: CASSATSGRPDTQYF
D: TRBD1; J: TRBJ2-3; size: few; V: TRBV5-1; DNA: TGCGCCAGCAGCTTGGAGGCAGGGGGCCTCACAGATACGCAGTATTTT; CDR3: CASSLEAGGLTDTQYF
D: TRBD2; J: TRBJ2-3; size: NA; V: TRBV5-1; DNA: TGCGCCAGCAGCTTGGATGACACTCCGGGACTAGCTACAGATACGCAGTATTTT; CDR3: CASSLDDTPGLATDTQYF
D: TRBD1; J: TRBJ2-7; size: many; V: TRBV28; DNA: TGTGCCAGCGCGAGGGGACAGGGAGTGGTGCAGTACTTC; CDR3: CASARGQGVVQYF
D: TRBD1; J: TRBJ1-4; size: NA; V: TRBV20-1; DNA: TGCAGTGCCAACCGGGACAGGGACGAAAAACTGTTTTTT; CDR3: CSANRDRDEKLFF